The present T cell receptor (beta chain) was sequenced within a study of Graves' ophthalmopathy and Graves' hyperthyroidism. Study background: Investigators collected peripheral blood at initial diagnosis, before any treatment was given.

Germline assignment: CDR1 MNHEY and CDR2 SVGEGT. Trimming left V 6 bases short and J 6 bases short, with 15 bases between. CDR3 size: 14 residues. This clonotype has at least ten counts. Researchers took RNA transcripts and amplified TCR beta CDR3 regions from them. Scientists carried out first-round RT-PCR using HTBI primers and then a second-round multiplex PCR. TCRdb passed the multiplex PCR reads through MiXCR, listing each CDR3 protein once. Of hundreds of thousands of distinct CDR3 sequences in the sample, 20% to 25% are singletons; the top ten hold approximately 6.9%. Sequencing was done on a sample of peripheral blood. The V and J genes are TRBV6-2 or TRBV6-3 and TRBJ1-5, with D perhaps TRBD1 (5 bases). This sequence was found in a young woman with stable Graves' hyperthyroidism. Some clones in this sample may be carry-over from other donors' samples. CDR3 coding DNA: TGTGCCAGCAGGCCGGGGGGGTCCGGTCAGCCCCAGCATTTT. It translates to CASRPGGSGQPQHF.